This T cell receptor beta chain was sequenced for a study of T cell repertoires in cytomegalovirus infection. Study-wide context: The public TCR beta signatures pointed to both CMV infection and matching HLA type. Study conclusions and caveats: Ex vivo, HLA-C-restricted CMV-specific TCR beta clonotypes prevailed over the rest of the response.

The germline CDR1 and CDR2 sequences are MNHEY and SMNVEV (reference sequence). The CDR3 sequence is 15 residues long. Trimming at V came to 8 bases and at J to 8 bases, leaving 16 bases not matched to a gene. This clonotype was found many times. Its antigen is as yet unknown. MiXCR, run by TCRdb on the reads, gives a single entry per CDR3 protein. The sample holds approximately 76,000 distinct CDR3 sequences; around 3.5% are singletons and the top ten take over 4.5%. The chain combines TRBV27 with TRBJ2-3; 7 positions agree with TRBD2. Sequences were obtained from PBMCs. The clonotype comes from a human donor in good health (CMV status not recorded). Some clones in this sample may be carry-over from other donors' samples. This CDR3 is CASQPGRAGTFTQYF. The DNA for the CDR3 is TGTGCCAGCCAACCTGGGAGGGCAGGTACCTTTACGCAGTATTTT.